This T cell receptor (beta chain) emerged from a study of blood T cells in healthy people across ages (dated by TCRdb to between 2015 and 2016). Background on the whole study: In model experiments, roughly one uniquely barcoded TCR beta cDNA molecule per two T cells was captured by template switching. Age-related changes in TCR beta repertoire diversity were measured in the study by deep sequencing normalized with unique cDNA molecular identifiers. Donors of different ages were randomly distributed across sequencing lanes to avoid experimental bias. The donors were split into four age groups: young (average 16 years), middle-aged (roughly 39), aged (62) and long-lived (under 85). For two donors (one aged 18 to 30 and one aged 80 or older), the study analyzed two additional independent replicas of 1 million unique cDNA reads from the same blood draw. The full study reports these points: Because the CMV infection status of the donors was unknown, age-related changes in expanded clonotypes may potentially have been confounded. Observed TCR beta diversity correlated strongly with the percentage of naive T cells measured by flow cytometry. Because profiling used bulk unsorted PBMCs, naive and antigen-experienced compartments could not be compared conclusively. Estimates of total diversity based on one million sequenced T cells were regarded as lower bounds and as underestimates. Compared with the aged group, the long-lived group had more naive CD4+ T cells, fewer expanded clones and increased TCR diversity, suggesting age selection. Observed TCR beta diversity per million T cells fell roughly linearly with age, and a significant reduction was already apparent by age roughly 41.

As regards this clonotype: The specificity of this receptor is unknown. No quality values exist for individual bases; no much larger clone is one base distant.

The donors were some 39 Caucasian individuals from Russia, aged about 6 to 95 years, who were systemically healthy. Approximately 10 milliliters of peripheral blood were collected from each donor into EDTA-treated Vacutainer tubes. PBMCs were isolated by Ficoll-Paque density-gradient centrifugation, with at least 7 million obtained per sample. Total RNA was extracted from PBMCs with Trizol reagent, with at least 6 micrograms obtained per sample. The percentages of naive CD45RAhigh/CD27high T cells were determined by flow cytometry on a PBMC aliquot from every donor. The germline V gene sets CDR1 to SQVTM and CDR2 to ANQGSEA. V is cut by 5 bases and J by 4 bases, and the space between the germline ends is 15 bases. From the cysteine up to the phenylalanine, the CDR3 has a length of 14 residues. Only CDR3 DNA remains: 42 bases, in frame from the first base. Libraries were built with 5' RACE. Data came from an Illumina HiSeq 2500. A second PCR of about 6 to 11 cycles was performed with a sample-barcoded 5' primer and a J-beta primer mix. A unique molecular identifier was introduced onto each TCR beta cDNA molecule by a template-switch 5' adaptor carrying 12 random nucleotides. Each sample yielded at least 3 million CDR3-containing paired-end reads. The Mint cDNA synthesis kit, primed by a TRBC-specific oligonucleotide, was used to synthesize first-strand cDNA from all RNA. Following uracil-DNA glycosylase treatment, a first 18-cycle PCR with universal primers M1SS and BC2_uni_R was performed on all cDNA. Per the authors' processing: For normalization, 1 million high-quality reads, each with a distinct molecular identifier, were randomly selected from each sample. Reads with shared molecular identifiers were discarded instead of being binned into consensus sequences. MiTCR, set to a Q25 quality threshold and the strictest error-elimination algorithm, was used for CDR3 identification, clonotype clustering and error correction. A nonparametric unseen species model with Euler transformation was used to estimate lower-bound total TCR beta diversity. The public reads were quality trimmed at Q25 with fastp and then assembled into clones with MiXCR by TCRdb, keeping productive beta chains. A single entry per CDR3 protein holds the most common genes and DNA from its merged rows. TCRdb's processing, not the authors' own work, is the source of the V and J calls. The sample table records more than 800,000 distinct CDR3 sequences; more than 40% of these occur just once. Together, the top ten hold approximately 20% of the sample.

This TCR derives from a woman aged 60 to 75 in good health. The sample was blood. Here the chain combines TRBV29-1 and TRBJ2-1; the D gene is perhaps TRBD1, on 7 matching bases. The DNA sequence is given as TGCAGCGTTCGGAGGGGGCGTCGATACAATGAGCAGTTCTTC. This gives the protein CSVRRGRRYNEQFF.